What follows are 6 T cell receptor beta chains derived from one specimen sequenced in a study of cytomegalovirus exposure and HLA in healthy donors. PCR amplification relied on 60 Vbeta primers (plus 13 Jbeta primers). Clones were sequenced by immunoSEQ multiplex PCR, and TCRdb holds only the in-frame ones, with some missing. The sample carries some 120,000 clones, nearly 80% recorded once. Sequences were obtained from PBMCs. Every receptor here comes from a woman between 40 and 50 years old in good health and CMV-seronegative.

This chain joins TRBV15 and TRBJ2-7, with 13 bases aligning to TRBD2. The germline gives CDR1 LNHNV, CDR2 YYDKDF (reference sequence). Trimming removed 5 bases from V and 3 bases from J; junction bases left unmatched: 1. The CDR3 consists of 14 residues. DNA of the CDR3: TGTGCCACCAGCTGGACTAGCGGGAGCTACGAGCAGTACTTC. Translation: CATSWTSGSYEQYF.

This clone was observed a few times. The rearrangement joins TRBV6-5 to TRBJ2-5; 7 bases are shared with TRBD1. Germline V gene sequence: CDR1 MNHEY, CDR2 SVGAGI. With 8 bases clipped from V and 0 bases from J, the junction kept 0 bases outside the gene matches. The CDR3 loop spans 12 amino acids. CDR3 in DNA: TGTGCCAGCGGGACAGACCAAGAGACCCAGTACTTC. It yields the protein CASGTDQETQYF.

This clone has just a few counts. The chain uses TRBV28 and TRBJ2-5; D possibly corresponds to TRBD2 (7 bases). CDR1 is MDHEN, CDR2 SYDVKM, per germline. V was cut by 4 bases and J by 4 bases, with 13 bases left in between. The CDR3 is made up of 14 amino acids. The CDR3 DNA reads TGTGCCAGCAGTTGGGAGGGACATAGAGAGACCCAGTACTTC. It codes for CASSWEGHRETQYF.

The CDR3 DNA reads as TGTGCCAGCAGTGGGACTGGCGGGAACAGCAACGAGCAGTACTTC. Translating it yields CASSGTGGNSNEQYF. This chain links TRBV7-9 with TRBJ2-7, with D perhaps matching TRBD2 (6 bases). The CDR3 has 15 amino acids. Germline assignment: CDR1 SEHNR and CDR2 FQNEAQ (reference sequence). The V gene lost 6 bases and the J gene lost 5 bases, with 20 bases spanning the gap.

The rearrangement joins TRBV25-1 to TRBJ2-1, with D hard to call. The ends were cut back, 2 bases at V and 6 bases at J, with 5 bases in the middle. Germline loops: CDR1 MGHDK, CDR2 SYGVNS. This CDR3 region has 12 residues. The CDR3 DNA sequence: TGTGCCAGCAGTGAAAAGCTCAATGAGCAGTTCTTC. Amino acids: CASSEKLNEQFF.

This rearrangement joins TRBV6-5 to TRBJ1-2, with D perhaps matching TRBD1 (6 bases). CDR1 is MNHEY and CDR2 is SVGAGI in the germline V gene. This CDR3 is built from 14 residues. V lost 0 bases, J lost 7 bases, and 12 bases lay in between. The CDR3 nucleotides read TGTGCCAGCAGTTACTCCCCAGGGGTGGCTGGCTACACCTTC. It yields the protein CASSYSPGVAGYTF.